The next 2 T cell receptor beta chains were all read from a single sample in a study of shared clonotypes between healthy human individuals. Only CD45RO-negative cells positively selected for CCR7 counted as naive CD8 cells, so terminally differentiated effector memory CD45RA+ cells were excluded. Generated by immunoSEQ multiplex PCR, the TCRdb table keeps only in-frame clones and is missing some. This table has over 2,000,000 clones, around 93% appearing once. The sequencing sample was made of naive CD8+ T cells from PBMCs. The origin of the receptors is a man aged 18 to 29 in good health. Some clones in this sample may be carry-over from other donors' samples.

The chain recombines TRBV29-1 with TRBJ1-2, with D uncertain. The length of the CDR3 is 13 residues. Looked up from germline, CDR1 is SQVTM and CDR2 is ANQGSEA. The V end was cut by 0 bases, the J end by 4 bases, with 9 bases between. CDR3 protein: CSVEESVSYGYTF. The CDR3 bases are TGCAGCGTTGAAGAATCTGTCTCCTATGGCTACACCTTC.

The rearrangement joins TRBV10-3 to TRBJ2-7; TRBD1 agrees at 9 bases. Germline V gene sequence: CDR1 ENHRY, CDR2 SYGVKD. The junction had 5 bases not matched to a gene; V was cut back by 3 bases and J by 5 bases. The CDR3 sequence is 14 residues long. CDR3: CAISDGQGIHEQYF. The CDR3 DNA reads as TGTGCCATCAGTGATGGACAGGGGATCCACGAGCAGTACTTC.